This TCR beta chain was sequenced for a study of blood T cell repertoires in COVID-19. The germline V gene encodes CDR1 MGHRA and CDR2 YSYEKL. CDR3 size: 16 residues. V lost 2 bases and J lost 5, with 18 bases in between. Assay: immunoSEQ multiplex PCR; the TCRdb copy retains only in-frame clones and omits some. This table has around 290,000 clones, 90% to 95% appearing once. The material sequenced was peripheral blood. The chain joins TRBV4-1 to TRBJ1-1; a weak D match, TRBD1 (5 bases). The origin of this receptor is a woman in her 30s with COVID-19, enrolled during active disease. Here the CDR3 DNA reads TGCGCCAGCAGCCAACCTGGAGGGGAGGTGAGAACTGAAGCTTTCTTT. Translated, it gives CASSQPGGEVRTEAFF.